This TCR beta chain was captured in a study of Ad26.COV2.S vaccination and SARS-CoV-2 variants. Assay: immunoSEQ multiplex PCR; the TCRdb copy retains only in-frame clones and omits some. The profile shows over 250,000 clones, 87% of them singletons. As concerns this clone: Its matching antigen is unknown.

Described treatment: 15 to 20 received Ad26.COV2.S at low or high dose, single or two shots; several received placebo; per-sample allocation not given. Vaccine and placebo recipients were sampled on day 63 after the first injection. Ad26 vector vaccine expressed Wuhan-strain SARS-CoV-2 spike. Germline V gives CDR1 SGHNT, CDR2 YENEEA. There are 14 residues in the CDR3. Trimming shortened V by 1 base and J by 4 bases, and 8 bases separated the two germline ends. General study points: Similar non-spike TCR breadth was observed in recipients of vaccine and of placebo.

Here the sequenced sample was peripheral blood, taken in a trial of Ad26.COV2.S vaccine versus placebo. V is TRBV11-3 and J is TRBJ1-5; TRBD1 might be the D (6 bases). This sequence originates from a person aged 18 to 59 who received the Ad26.COV2.S COVID-19 vaccine or a placebo. The chain's CDR3 is CASSLVQGNQPQHF. The CDR3 DNA reads TGTGCCAGCAGCTTAGTGCAGGGGAATCAGCCCCAGCATTTT. The full variable domain, completed using reference TRBV11-3 and TRBJ1-5, is EAGVVQSPRYKIIEKKQPVAFWCNPISGHNTLYWYLQNLGQGPELLIRYENEEAVDDSQLPKDRFSAERLKGVDSTLKIQPAELGDSAVYLCASSLVQGNQPQHFGDGTRLSIL.